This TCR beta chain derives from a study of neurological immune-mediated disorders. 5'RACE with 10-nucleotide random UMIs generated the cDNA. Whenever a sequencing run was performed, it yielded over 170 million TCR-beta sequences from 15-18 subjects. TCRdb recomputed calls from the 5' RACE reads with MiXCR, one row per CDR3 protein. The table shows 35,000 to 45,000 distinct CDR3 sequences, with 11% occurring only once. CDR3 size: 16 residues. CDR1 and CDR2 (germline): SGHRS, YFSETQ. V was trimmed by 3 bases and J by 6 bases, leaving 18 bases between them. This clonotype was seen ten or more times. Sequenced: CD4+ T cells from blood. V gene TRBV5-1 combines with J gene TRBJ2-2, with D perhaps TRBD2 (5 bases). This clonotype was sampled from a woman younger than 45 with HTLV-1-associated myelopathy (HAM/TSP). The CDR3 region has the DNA TGCGCCAGCAGCTGGTTACCTAGCTCGACGTCCGGGGAGCTGTTTTTT. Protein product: CASSWLPSSTSGELFF.